These T cell receptor beta chains were read from a single sample in a study of T cells in localized non-small cell lung cancer. Sequenced by immunoSEQ multiplex PCR; TCRdb stores in-frame clones only, minus some. The sample has 24,000 or so clones; 90% are singletons. Sequences were derived from peripheral blood, sampled before any cancer treatment. Source of these receptors: a woman between 40 and 69 years old with stage I lung adenocarcinoma. Each CDR3 is given without its conserved first and last residue. Clone size is stated in some rows and not others, as once, few, many or a class when expanded.

clone_size,v_call,j_call,cdr3_aa
-,TRBV7-8,TRBJ1-3,ASRNYRDTIY
-,TRBV6-6,TRBJ1-5,ASSLMGGQPQH
once,TRBV27,TRBJ2-5,ASSRLDTQETQY
-,TRBV18,TRBJ2-1,ASSPRGGSNEQF
-,TRBV6-4,-,ASRTSGRSSYEQY
once,TRBV30,TRBJ2-7,AWSEPQGWNEQY
once,TRBV7-9,TRBJ2-7,ALRRLPTYEQY
-,TRBV25-1,TRBJ1-2,ASSETRTGKNYGYT
-,TRBV15,TRBJ2-1,ATSRDVGGEQF
-,TRBV5-4,TRBJ2-3,ASSLEGLDTDTQY
-,TRBV7-2,TRBJ2-1,ASSLKLVYYEQF
once,TRBV6-5,TRBJ1-3,ASSPTGSGNTIY
-,TRBV20-1,TRBJ2-3,SALVADTQY
once,TRBV9,TRBJ2-6,ASRGLAGGRQWANVLT
-,TRBV7-9,TRBJ1-1,ASSFGGVEAF
-,TRBV10-3,TRBJ2-7,AISEKGQSYEQY
-,TRBV28,TRBJ2-7,ASRGGVVYSYEQY
-,TRBV20-1,TRBJ2-5,SGGERETQY
-,TRBV7-2,-,ASSPGTGSPYEQY
-,TRBV28,TRBJ1-5,ASNYTGEYQPQH
-,TRBV28,TRBJ2-2,ASMREGLSGELF
-,TRBV4-3,TRBJ1-2,ASSPKGEHYGYT
-,TRBV5-1,TRBJ2-6,ASSSTGGAGANVLT
-,TRBV18,TRBJ1-1,ASSHRVSTEAF
-,TRBV2,TRBJ2-3,AAHRGGSTDTQY
-,TRBV28,TRBJ1-5,ASSSNNQPQH
-,TRBV11-1,TRBJ2-5,ASSRDLRQETQY
-,TRBV28,TRBJ2-7,ASSFGGNRYEQY
-,TRBV15,TRBJ2-7,ATSRAGTSNSEQY
few,TRBV7-2,TRBJ2-7,ASRTSGATYEQY
-,TRBV27,TRBJ1-5,ASRGGLNQPQH
-,TRBV5-8,TRBJ1-5,ASSVTGGNQPQH
large,TRBV29-1,TRBJ1-2,SVDQNGYT
-,TRBV30,TRBJ1-2,ARRHGSYGYT
-,TRBV18,TRBJ2-3,ASSPSSTDTQY
-,TRBV7-9,TRBJ2-1,ASSLGLGGGRNEQF
-,TRBV6-1,TRBJ1-1,ATQGVAYTEAF
-,TRBV28,TRBJ2-3,ASSLAGEADTQY
-,TRBV11-2,TRBJ1-1,ASSLEFSEAF
-,TRBV7-9,TRBJ1-1,ASSPGRTRNTEAF
-,TRBV11-2,TRBJ2-5,ASIHPPGAQETQY
-,TRBV29-1,TRBJ2-4,SVGSGDIQY
-,TRBV19,TRBJ1-5,ASSAALTGYNQPQH
-,TRBV2,TRBJ1-5,ASSFWSNQPQH
-,TRBV27,TRBJ1-6,ASRLNRGSNSPLH
-,TRBV5-1,TRBJ2-2,ASSLVFSGGANTGELF
-,TRBV5-5,TRBJ1-5,ASSLGGSNQPQH
-,TRBV6-6,TRBJ1-4,ASSQGQFYEKLF
-,TRBV30,TRBJ2-2,AWGGGYTGAGELF
-,TRBV7-2,TRBJ2-5,ASSSSGRQETQY
-,TRBV7-2,TRBJ2-5,ASSLDRGETQY
-,TRBV11-3,TRBJ2-1,ASSLEGEDEQF
-,TRBV28,TRBJ2-1,ASTNSGSHNEQF